Shown below are 6 T cell receptor beta chains from a single sample sequenced in a study of blood T cell repertoires in COVID-19 (dated by TCRdb to 2019 to 2021). The protocol used for the library was the immunoSEQ multiplex PCR assay. TCRdb obtained this table from immuneACCESS and retained in-frame rearrangements with V and J assigned. These tables miss some clones; where compared with another copy, unresolved V genes account for less than half of the shortfall, and the remainder is unexplained. A total of roughly 120,000 clones appear in this sample, 70% to 90% of them only once. Jointly, the top ten make up about 8% of the sample. The sample consisted of peripheral blood. These receptors came from a man between 65 and 80 years old who had recovered from COVID-19.

The rearrangement joins TRBV18 to TRBJ1-2; D perhaps matches TRBD1 (6 bases). The germline CDR1 and CDR2 sequences are KGHSH and LQKENI. This CDR3 is 17 amino acids long. Trimming removed 2 bases from V and 4 bases from J, with 20 bases in between. The DNA for the CDR3 is TGTGCCAGCTCACCAAATCCTACAGGGACGCTAGGCTATGGCTACACCTTC. This encodes CASSPNPTGTLGYGYTF.

The chain uses TRBV5-6 and TRBJ2-1; 7 bases are shared with TRBD2. The J segment lost 3 bases and the V segment lost 1 base, leaving 10 bases of the junction unmatched. The CDR3 extends over 17 amino acids. Germline V gives CDR1 SGHDT, CDR2 YYEEEE. The CDR3 sequence: CASSLRVLAEYYNEQFF. In DNA form, the CDR3 reads TGTGCCAGCAGCTTGCGTGTGCTAGCGGAGTACTACAATGAGCAGTTCTTC.

The chain employs TRBV20-1 and TRBJ2-7; D not resolved. The germline gives CDR1 DFQATT, CDR2 SNEGSKA (reference sequence). V gave up 5 bases and J gave up 6 bases, with 8 bases separating them. The CDR3 length is 10 residues. CDR3 coding DNA: TGCAGTGCTGTCTTGAGCGAGCAGTACTTC. Its translation is CSAVLSEQYF.

The chain combines TRBV3-1 (or the pseudogene TRBV3-2) with TRBJ2-1, with 9 bases lining up with TRBD2. Looked up from germline, CDR1 is LGHDT and CDR2 is YNNKEL (reference sequence). With V trimmed by 2 bases and J by 5 bases, 10 bases remained unmatched. The length of the CDR3 is 17 residues. CDR3 loop: CASSQPRRGGRDNEQFF. The CDR3 DNA is TGTGCCAGCAGCCAACCCAGGCGGGGGGGCCGCGACAATGAGCAGTTCTTC.

The chain couples TRBV4-1 to TRBJ1-2; D is unresolved. The CDR3 loop spans 14 amino acids. Trimming took 6 bases from V and 0 from J, leaving 11 bases between them. Germline loops: CDR1 MGHRA, CDR2 YSYEKL. DNA for the CDR3: TGCGCCAGCAGTCGGGATGGGGCTAACTATGGCTACACCTTC. This codes for CASSRDGANYGYTF.

Concerning this clone: A much bigger clone sits one base away, suggesting this may be a read error. This chain joins TRBV7-2 and TRBJ1-2, with 8 positions matching TRBD1. Trimming took 5 bases from V and 2 from J; bases not matched to a gene: 1. This CDR3 is 13 amino acids long. Looked up from germline, CDR1 is SGHTA and CDR2 is FQGNSA. CDR3: CASSRDRNYGYTF. The CDR3 DNA follows: TGTGCCAGCAGCCGGGACAGGAACTATGGCTACACCTTC.